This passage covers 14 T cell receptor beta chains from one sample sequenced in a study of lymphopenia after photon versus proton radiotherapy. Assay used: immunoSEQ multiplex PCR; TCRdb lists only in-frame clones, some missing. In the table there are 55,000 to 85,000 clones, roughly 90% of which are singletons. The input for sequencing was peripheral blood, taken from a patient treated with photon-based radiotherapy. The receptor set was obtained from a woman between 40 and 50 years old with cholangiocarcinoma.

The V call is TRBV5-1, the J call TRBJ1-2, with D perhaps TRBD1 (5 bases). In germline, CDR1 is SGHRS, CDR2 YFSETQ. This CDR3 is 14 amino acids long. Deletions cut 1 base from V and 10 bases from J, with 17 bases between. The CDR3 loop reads CASSLPDSSGLYTF. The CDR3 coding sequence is TGCGCCAGCAGCTTGCCTGACAGCAGTGGGCTCTACACCTTC.

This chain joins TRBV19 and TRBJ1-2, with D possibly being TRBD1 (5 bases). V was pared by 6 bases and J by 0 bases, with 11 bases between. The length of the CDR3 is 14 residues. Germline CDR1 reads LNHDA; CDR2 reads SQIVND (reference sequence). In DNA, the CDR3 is TGTGCCAGTAGAGACGGGACTTCTAACTATGGCTACACCTTC. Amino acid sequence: CASRDGTSNYGYTF.

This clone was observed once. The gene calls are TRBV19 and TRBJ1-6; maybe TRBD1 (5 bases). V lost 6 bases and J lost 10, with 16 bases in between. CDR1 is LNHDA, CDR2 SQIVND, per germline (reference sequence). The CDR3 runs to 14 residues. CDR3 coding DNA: TGTGCCAGTAGGGGGGACTCACTGGGGTCACCCCTCCACTTT. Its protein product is CASRGDSLGSPLHF.

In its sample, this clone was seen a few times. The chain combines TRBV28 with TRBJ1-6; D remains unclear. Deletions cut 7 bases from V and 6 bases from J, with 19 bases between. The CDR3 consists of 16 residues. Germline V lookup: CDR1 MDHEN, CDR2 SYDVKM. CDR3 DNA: TGTGCCAGCACGAGGCAGCGGTCTGCGTCTAATTCACCCCTCCACTTT. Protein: CASTRQRSASNSPLHF.

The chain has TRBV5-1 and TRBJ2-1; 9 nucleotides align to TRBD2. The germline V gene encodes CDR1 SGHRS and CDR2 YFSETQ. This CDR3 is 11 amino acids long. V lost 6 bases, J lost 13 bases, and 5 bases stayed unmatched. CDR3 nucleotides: TGCGCCAGCACGAGTAGCGGGAGTCAGTTCTTC. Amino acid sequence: CASTSSGSQFF.

CDR3 sequence (DNA): TGCAGCGTTACCGACACTGAAGCTTTCTTT. Translating it yields CSVTDTEAFF. The V gene is TRBV29-1, the J gene TRBJ1-1; D is unresolved. The length of the CDR3 is 10 residues. Germline lookup yields CDR1 SQVTM and CDR2 ANQGSEA. V was pared by 5 bases and J by 3 bases, with 4 bases between.

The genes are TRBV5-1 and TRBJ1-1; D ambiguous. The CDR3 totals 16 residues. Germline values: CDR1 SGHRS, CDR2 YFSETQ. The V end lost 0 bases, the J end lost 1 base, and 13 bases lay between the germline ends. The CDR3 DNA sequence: TGCGCCAGCAGCTTGGAGGGTTGGGGAACGAACACTGAAGCTTTCTTT. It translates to CASSLEGWGTNTEAFF. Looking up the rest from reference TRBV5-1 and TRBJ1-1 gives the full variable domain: KAGVTQTPRYLIKTRGQQVTLSCSPISGHRSVSWYQQTPGQGLQFLFEYFSETQRNKGNFPGRFSGRQFSNSRSEMNVSTLELGDSALYLCASSLEGWGTNTEAFFGQGTRLTVV.

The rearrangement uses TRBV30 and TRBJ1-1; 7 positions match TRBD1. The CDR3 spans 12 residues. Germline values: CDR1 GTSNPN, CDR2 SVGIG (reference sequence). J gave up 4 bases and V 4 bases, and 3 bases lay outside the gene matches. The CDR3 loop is CAWTGGSTEAFF. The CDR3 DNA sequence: TGTGCCTGGACAGGGGGGTCCACTGAAGCTTTCTTT.

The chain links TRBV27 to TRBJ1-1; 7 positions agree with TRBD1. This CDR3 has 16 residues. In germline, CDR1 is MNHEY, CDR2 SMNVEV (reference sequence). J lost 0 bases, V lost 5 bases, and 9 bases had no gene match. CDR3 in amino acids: CASSPFRDRMNTEAFF. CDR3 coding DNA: TGTGCCAGCAGTCCCTTCCGGGACAGAATGAACACTGAAGCTTTCTTT.

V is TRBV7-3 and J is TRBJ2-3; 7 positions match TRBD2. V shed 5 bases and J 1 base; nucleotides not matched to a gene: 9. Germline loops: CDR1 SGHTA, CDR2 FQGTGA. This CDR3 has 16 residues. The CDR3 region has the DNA TGTGCCAGCAGCGGGGGAGGCGCGGGGGGCACAGATACGCAGTATTTT. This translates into CASSGGGAGGTDTQYF.

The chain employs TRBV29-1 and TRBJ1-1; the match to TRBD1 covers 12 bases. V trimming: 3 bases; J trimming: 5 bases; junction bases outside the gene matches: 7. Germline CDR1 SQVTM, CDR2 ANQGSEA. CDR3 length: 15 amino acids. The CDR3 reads CSVDGRDRGRTEAFF. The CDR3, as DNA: TGCAGCGTTGACGGCCGGGACAGGGGGCGGACTGAAGCTTTCTTT. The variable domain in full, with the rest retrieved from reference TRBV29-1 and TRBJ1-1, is SAVISQKPSRDICQRGTSLTIQCQVDSQVTMMFWYRQQPGQSLTLIATANQGSEATYESGFVIDKFPISRPNLTFSTLTVSNMSPEDSSIYLCSVDGRDRGRTEAFFGQGTRLTVV.

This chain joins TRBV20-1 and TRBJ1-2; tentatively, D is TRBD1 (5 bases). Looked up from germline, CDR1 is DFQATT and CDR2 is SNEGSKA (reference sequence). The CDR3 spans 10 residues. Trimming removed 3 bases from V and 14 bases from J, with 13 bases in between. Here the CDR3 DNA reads TGCAGTGCTAGGATTAGGGGAGAGACCTTC. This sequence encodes CSARIRGETF.

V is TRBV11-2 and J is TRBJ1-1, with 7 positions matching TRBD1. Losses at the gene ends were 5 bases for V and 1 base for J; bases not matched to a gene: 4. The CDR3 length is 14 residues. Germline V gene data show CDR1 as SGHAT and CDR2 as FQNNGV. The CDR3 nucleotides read TGTGCCAGCAGCGTAGGACAGGCGAACACTGAAGCTTTCTTT. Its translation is CASSVGQANTEAFF. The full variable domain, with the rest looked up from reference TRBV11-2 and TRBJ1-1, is EAGVAQSPRYKIIEKRQSVAFWCNPISGHATLYWYQQILGQGPKLLIQFQNNGVVDDSQLPKDRFSAERLKGVDSTLKIQPAKLEDSAVYLCASSVGQANTEAFFGQGTRLTVV.

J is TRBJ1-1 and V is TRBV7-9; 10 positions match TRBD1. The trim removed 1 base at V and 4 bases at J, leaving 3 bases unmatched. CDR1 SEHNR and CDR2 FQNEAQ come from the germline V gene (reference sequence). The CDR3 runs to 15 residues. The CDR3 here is CASSLEGTGVTEAFF. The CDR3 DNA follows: TGTGCCAGCAGCTTAGAGGGGACAGGGGTCACTGAAGCTTTCTTT.